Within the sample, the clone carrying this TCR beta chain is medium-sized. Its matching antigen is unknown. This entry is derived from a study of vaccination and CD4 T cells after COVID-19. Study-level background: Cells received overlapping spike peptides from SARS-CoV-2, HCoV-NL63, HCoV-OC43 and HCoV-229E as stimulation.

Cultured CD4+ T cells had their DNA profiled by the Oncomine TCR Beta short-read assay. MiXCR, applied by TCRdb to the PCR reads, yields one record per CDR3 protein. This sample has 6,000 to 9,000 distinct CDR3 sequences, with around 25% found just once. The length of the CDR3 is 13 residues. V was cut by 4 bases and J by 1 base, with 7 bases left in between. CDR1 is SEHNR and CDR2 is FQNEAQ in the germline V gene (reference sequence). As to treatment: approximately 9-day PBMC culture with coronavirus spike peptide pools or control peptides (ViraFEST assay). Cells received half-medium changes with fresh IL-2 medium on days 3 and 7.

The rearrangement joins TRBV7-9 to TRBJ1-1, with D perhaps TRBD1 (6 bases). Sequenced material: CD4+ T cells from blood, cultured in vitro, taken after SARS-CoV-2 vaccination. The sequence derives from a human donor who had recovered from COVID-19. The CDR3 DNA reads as TGTGCCAGCAGCTCACAGGGGAACACTGAAGCTTTCTTT. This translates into CASSSQGNTEAFF.